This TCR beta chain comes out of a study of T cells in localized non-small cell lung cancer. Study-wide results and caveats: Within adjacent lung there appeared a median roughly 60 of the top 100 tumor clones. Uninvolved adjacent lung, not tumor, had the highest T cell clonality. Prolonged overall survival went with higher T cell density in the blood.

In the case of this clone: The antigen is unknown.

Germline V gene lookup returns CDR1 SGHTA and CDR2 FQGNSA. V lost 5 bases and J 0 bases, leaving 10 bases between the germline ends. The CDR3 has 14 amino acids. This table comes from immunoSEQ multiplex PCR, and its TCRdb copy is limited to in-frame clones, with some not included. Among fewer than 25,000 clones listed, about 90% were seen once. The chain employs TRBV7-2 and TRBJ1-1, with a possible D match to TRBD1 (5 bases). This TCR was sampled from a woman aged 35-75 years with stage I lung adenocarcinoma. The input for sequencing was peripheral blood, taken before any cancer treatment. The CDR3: CASSPTALNTEAFF. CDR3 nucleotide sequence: TGTGCCAGCAGCCCGACAGCGCTGAACACTGAAGCTTTCTTT.